The 28 T cell receptor beta chains reported below all come from one sample, sequenced in a study of shared clonotypes between healthy human individuals. Generated by immunoSEQ multiplex PCR, the TCRdb table keeps only in-frame clones and is missing some. The repertoire consists of over a million clones, with about 98.5% occurring once and the leading ten covering about 0.35%. The specimen was naive CD4+ T cells sorted from blood. As to subset: CD45RA+ positively selected. The receptor set was obtained from a young man in good health.

This chain uses TRBV5-1 with TRBJ2-7; TRBD2 aligns across 8 bases. The CDR3 has 14 residues. V lost 4 bases, J lost 5 bases, and 8 bases stayed unmatched. Germline lookup yields CDR1 SGHRS and CDR2 YFSETQ. The CDR3 DNA sequence: TGCGCCAGCAGCCACGTTAGCGGGACCCACGAGCAGTACTTC. It specifies CASSHVSGTHEQYF.

This clone was counted once. This chain connects TRBV14 to TRBJ2-3; D unclear. Trimming took off 2 bases at V and 2 bases at J, with 11 bases between the two ends. This CDR3 is 15 amino acids long. CDR1 is SGHDN, CDR2 FVKESK, per germline. CDR3 loop: CASSQLFSYTDTQYF. CDR3 DNA: TGTGCCAGCAGCCAACTATTTTCGTACACAGATACGCAGTATTTT. Full variable domain (rest looked up from reference TRBV14 and TRBJ2-3): EAGVTQFPSHSVIEKGQTVTLRCDPISGHDNLYWYRRVMGKEIKFLLHFVKESKQDESGMPNNRFLAERTGGTYSTLKVQPAELEDSGVYFCASSQLFSYTDTQYFGPGTRLTVL.

As regards this clone: Other DNA sequences in this specimen translate into the identical CDR3. The chain couples TRBV5-6 to TRBJ1-5; D remains ambiguous. V lost 1 base and J 5 bases, leaving 4 bases between the germline ends. Germline V gene sequence: CDR1 SGHDT, CDR2 YYEEEE. The CDR3 is 12 residues long. The CDR3 DNA is TGTGCCAGCAGCTTGCTAGATCAGCCCCAGCATTTT. Translating gives CASSLLDQPQHF.

DNA of the CDR3: TGTGCCAGCAGCGACCAGGGGTACGGTGGCTACACCTTC. Protein sequence: CASSDQGYGGYTF. The J gene is TRBJ1-2, the V gene TRBV9, with a tentative D call TRBD1 (6 bases). Deletions cut 3 bases from V and 7 bases from J, with 13 bases between. The CDR3 has 13 residues. The germline CDR1 and CDR2 sequences are SGDLS and YYNGEE.

DNA of the CDR3: TGCGCCAGCAGCGAAACGGTACAGGGGGTCTCTGGAAACACCATATATTTT. This gives the protein CASSETVQGVSGNTIYF. The chain couples TRBV5-1 to TRBJ1-3, with 8 bases aligning to TRBD1. The CDR3 runs 17 residues. Germline loops: CDR1 SGHRS, CDR2 YFSETQ. V was clipped by 4 bases and J by 0 bases; unmatched bases: 9.

This chain connects TRBV7-9 to TRBJ1-4; D unresolved. The CDR3 consists of 12 residues. The germline V and J ends were trimmed by 3 bases and 10 bases, with 9 bases remaining between them. CDR1 SEHNR and CDR2 FQNEAQ come from the germline V gene (reference sequence). The CDR3 coding sequence is TGTGCCAGCAGCTTGGGATCCGGAAAACTGTTTTTT. The encoded protein is CASSLGSGKLFF.

In its sample, this clone was seen once. The chain joins TRBV4-3 to TRBJ1-5, with D unresolved. CDR3 length: 15 residues. CDR1 and CDR2 from the germline V gene are LGHNA and YSLEER. V dropped 4 bases and J dropped 7 bases, with 17 bases sitting between them. Written as DNA, the CDR3 is TGCGCCAGCAGCCGCTCAGACGGGGAGAGGCAGCCCCAGCATTTT. Protein sequence: CASSRSDGERQPQHF.

The CDR3 region is CASSQVSSGRYNEQFF. Here the CDR3 DNA reads TGCGCCAGCAGCCAAGTTAGCAGCGGGAGGTACAATGAGCAGTTCTTC. This chain connects TRBV4-1 to TRBJ2-1; 9 nucleotides match TRBD2. This CDR3 has 16 residues. Trimming cost V 1 base and J 4 bases; bases outside gene matches: 5. Per the germline V gene, CDR1 is MGHRA and CDR2 is YSYEKL.

V is TRBV12-5 and J is TRBJ2-7; no clear D gene. The CDR3 loop spans 13 amino acids. Germline values: CDR1 LGHNT, CDR2 FRNRAP. The V and J ends lost 6 bases and 6 bases respectively, with 15 bases between them. CDR3 sequence (DNA): TGTGCTAGTGGGCCGGACCGCTGGGGCGAGCAGTACTTC. Amino acid sequence: CASGPDRWGEQYF.

In DNA, the CDR3 is TGTGCCAGCAGCTTGGCGGGACTGGGATGGGCCGGGGAGCTGTTTTTT. It translates to CASSLAGLGWAGELFF. The chain is built from TRBV5-5 and TRBJ2-2, with D perhaps matching TRBD2 (6 bases). The germline V gene encodes CDR1 SGHKS and CDR2 YYEKEE (reference sequence). Trimming stripped 0 bases from V and 6 bases from J, with 15 bases between. The CDR3 has 16 amino acids.

V gene TRBV5-1 combines with J gene TRBJ2-1, with 12 nucleotides matching TRBD2. This CDR3 has 15 amino acids. Germline V lookup: CDR1 SGHRS, CDR2 YFSETQ. V gave up 6 bases and J gave up 4 bases; unmatched junction bases: 5. CDR3 DNA: TGCGCCAGCAAGAGACTAGCGGGAGTATACAATGAGCAGTTCTTC. Translating gives CASKRLAGVYNEQFF.

The rearrangement links TRBV15 to TRBJ1-3; D gene uncertain. Trimming cost V 1 base and J 0 bases, with 16 bases left between them. Germline loops: CDR1 LNHNV, CDR2 YYDKDF (reference sequence). The CDR3 length is 18 residues. The CDR3: CATSRAAGWRNSGNTIYF. For the CDR3, the DNA is TGTGCCACCAGCAGAGCCGCGGGGTGGAGGAACTCTGGAAACACCATATATTTT.

This chain uses TRBV2 with TRBJ1-5; D possibly corresponds to TRBD1 (5 bases). The CDR3 length is 13 residues. Germline assignment: CDR1 SNHLY and CDR2 FYNNEI. Trimming shortened V by 6 bases and J by 9 bases, and 15 bases separated the two germline ends. DNA of the CDR3: TGTGCCAGCAGGGGGACGGAATCAGGGCCCCAGCATTTT. It is translated as CASRGTESGPQHF.

With regard to this clone: Within the sample, other DNA sequences also encode this same CDR3. This chain uses TRBV7-3 with TRBJ2-3; D is unclear. Per germline, CDR1 SGHTA and CDR2 FQGTGA. V shed 2 bases and J shed 0 bases, with 6 bases lying between them. The CDR3 consists of 14 residues. This CDR3 reads CASSLGTSTDTQYF. The CDR3, as DNA: TGTGCCAGCAGCTTAGGCACTAGCACAGATACGCAGTATTTT.

The chain is built from TRBV5-1 and TRBJ2-6; 10 bases map to TRBD1. V lost 4 bases, J lost 8 bases, and 3 bases stayed unmatched. CDR1 and CDR2 from the germline V gene are SGHRS and YFSETQ. The CDR3 is 14 residues long. The CDR3 nucleotides are TGCGCCAGCAGCCCGGGACAGGGGACCAACGTCCTGACTTTC. It is translated as CASSPGQGTNVLTF.

This clone has just one count. The genes are TRBV19 and TRBJ2-3; 7 nucleotides agree with TRBD1. CDR1 and CDR2 from the germline V gene are LNHDA and SQIVND (reference sequence). J lost 1 base, V lost 4 bases, and 17 bases had no gene match. The CDR3 runs to 19 residues. CDR3 amino acids: CASSSKPGQTPSGTDTQYF. CDR3 coding DNA: TGTGCCAGTAGTAGTAAACCGGGACAGACACCCTCAGGCACAGATACGCAGTATTTT.

This clone was seen only once. The chain has TRBV6-5 and TRBJ1-1, with D perhaps TRBD1 (6 bases). The length of the CDR3 is 15 residues. Germline loops: CDR1 MNHEY, CDR2 SVGAGI. CDR3 sequence: CVVSRVRGLSTEAFF. DNA of the CDR3: TGTGTTGTGAGTCGGGTCAGGGGTTTAAGCACTGAAGCTTTCTTT.

The chain uses TRBV28 and TRBJ1-1; the match to TRBD1 covers 8 bases. The V gene end was trimmed by 7 bases and the J gene end by 12 bases; junction bases not matched to a gene: 13. The length of the CDR3 is 13 residues. The germline CDR1 and CDR2 sequences are MDHEN and SYDVKM. Here the CDR3 reads CASITTPGQDSFF. As DNA, the CDR3 is TGTGCCAGCATCACAACCCCGGGACAGGATTCTTTCTTT.

The J gene is TRBJ2-3, the V gene TRBV6-5; 9 positions match TRBD1. Germline V lookup: CDR1 MNHEY, CDR2 SVGAGI. This CDR3 is 15 amino acids long. Unmatched junction bases numbered 2, after V lost 2 bases and J lost 2 bases. The CDR3 spells CASSYGTGHTDTQYF. CDR3 in DNA: TGTGCCAGCAGTTACGGGACAGGGCACACAGATACGCAGTATTTT.

The J gene is TRBJ1-5, the V gene TRBV27; 8 bases are shared with TRBD1. This CDR3 spans 14 amino acids. Germline assignment: CDR1 MNHEY and CDR2 SMNVEV (reference sequence). V lost 10 bases and J lost 5; bases outside the gene matches: 10. The CDR3 region is CATARTGLHQPQHF. In nucleotides, the CDR3 is TGTGCCACAGCGAGGACAGGGTTGCATCAGCCCCAGCATTTT.

CDR3: CASRGGPYNEQFF. For the CDR3, the DNA is TGTGCCAGCAGGGGAGGCCCCTACAATGAGCAGTTCTTC. The chain recombines TRBV7-3 with TRBJ2-1, with D perhaps TRBD2 (6 bases). V was pared by 6 bases and J by 2 bases, with 8 bases between. There are 13 residues in the CDR3. Germline V gives CDR1 SGHTA, CDR2 FQGTGA.

The chain uses TRBV11-2 and TRBJ1-2; 9 bases match TRBD1. The CDR3 totals 13 residues. V trimming: 5 bases; J trimming: 7 bases; junction bases outside the gene matches: 5. CDR1 is SGHAT, CDR2 FQNNGV, per germline. The CDR3 protein is CASSITTGGGYTF. Written as DNA, the CDR3 is TGTGCCAGCAGCATAACGACAGGGGGTGGCTACACCTTC.

The chain combines TRBV4-3 with TRBJ2-7; D perhaps matches TRBD1 (6 bases). CDR3 size: 16 residues. Per germline, CDR1 LGHNA and CDR2 YSLEER. Trimming pared 1 base from V and 2 bases from J, leaving 15 bases between. This chain's CDR3 is CASSQGRGGLPYEQYF. In DNA, the CDR3 is TGCGCCAGCAGCCAAGGAAGAGGGGGTCTCCCCTACGAGCAGTACTTC.

The chain carries TRBV30 and TRBJ2-1, with D possibly matching TRBD2 (5 bases). Trimming stripped 1 base from V and 15 bases from J, with 10 bases between. The germline V gene encodes CDR1 GTSNPN and CDR2 SVGIG (reference sequence). The CDR3 is 10 amino acids. The CDR3 DNA reads TGTGCCTGGAGTGACCAGACTACGTTCTTC. Its translation: CAWSDQTTFF.

The chain links TRBV15 to TRBJ1-4; no reliable D call. CDR3 size: 17 residues. V was shortened by 2 bases and J by 3 bases, with 16 bases between the two germline ends. Germline CDR1 is LNHNV and CDR2 is YYDKDF (reference sequence). The CDR3 DNA is TGTGCCACCAGCAGACTTTTTGGCCGGGTCTCTAATGAAAAACTGTTTTTT. The encoded protein is CATSRLFGRVSNEKLFF.

For this clone: Other DNA sequences within the sample encode an identical CDR3. The chain links TRBV15 to TRBJ1-2, with D hard to call. Germline lookup yields CDR1 LNHNV and CDR2 YYDKDF (reference sequence). This CDR3 comprises 12 residues. Trimming took off 3 bases at V and 8 bases at J, with 10 bases between the two ends. The CDR3 sequence: CATSRAFGGYTF. The CDR3 DNA is TGTGCCACCAGCAGGGCCTTTGGGGGCTACACCTTC.

V usage is TRBV14 and J usage is TRBJ1-1; D is unresolved. V lost 4 bases and J 6 bases, leaving 15 bases between the germline ends. From germline, CDR1 is SGHDN and CDR2 FVKESK. The CDR3 covers 14 residues. The CDR3 sequence: CASSRDPAEPEAFF. CDR3 nucleotide sequence: TGTGCCAGCAGCCGAGACCCCGCCGAACCTGAAGCTTTCTTT.

The chain employs TRBV4-1 and TRBJ2-7; 12 bases map to TRBD2. Per germline, CDR1 MGHRA and CDR2 YSYEKL. The ends lost 2 bases at V and 0 bases at J; junction bases unmatched: 5. The CDR3 covers 17 residues. The CDR3 nucleotides read TGCGCCAGCAGCCAAATTTGGACTAGCGGGAACTCCTACGAGCAGTACTTC. Its translation: CASSQIWTSGNSYEQYF.